Following are 25 T cell receptor beta chains from one sample sequenced in a study of tumor and adjacent non-tumor tissue in lung cancer. TCRbeta libraries were built with three rounds of nested PCR, modified from ARM-PCR. TCRdb fed the multiplex PCR reads into MiXCR, producing one record per CDR3 protein. Of about 44,000 distinct CDR3 sequences detected, roughly 60% appear once; the ten largest clones hold around 20%. The template was RNA from unsorted bulk tissue. This non-tumor lung sample came from over 3 cm beyond the tumor edge. The sample consisted of distant non-tumor lung tissue. These receptors came from a woman between 40 and 50 years old with non-small cell lung cancer.

This clonotype was observed a single time. Here the CDR3 omits its conserved ending phenylalanine or tryptophan, so a read error is the likely source. The chain employs TRBV24-1 and TRBJ2-3, with D unclear. V was clipped by 2 bases and J by 6 bases, with 8 bases between them. This CDR3 spans 13 amino acids. Germline CDR1 reads KGHDR; CDR2 reads SFDVKD. This CDR3 reads CATSDSTTDTQYL. CDR3 bases: TGTGCCACCAGTGATTCCACAACGGATACGCAGTATTTG.

Of note for this clonotype: A much larger clone differs from this one at a single base, so this may be a read error. CDR3 sequence (DNA): TGCAGTGCCACACCGGGACAGCGCAGCACAGATATGCAGTATTTT. It encodes CSATPGQRSTDMQYF. The V call is TRBV20-1, the J call TRBJ2-3, with 7 bases fitting TRBD1. Germline-derived CDR1 and CDR2 are DFQATT and SNEGSKA (reference sequence). The CDR3 contains 15 residues.

The V gene is TRBV6-1, the J gene TRBJ1-1; 7 bases agree with TRBD1. CDR1 and CDR2 (germline): MNHNS, SASEGT. This CDR3 is built from 16 residues. The V segment lost 3 bases and the J segment 6 bases; nucleotides outside the gene matches: 13. CDR3 sequence reads: CASSDVPGQRSSEAFF. The CDR3 DNA reads TGTGCCAGCAGTGACGTACCGGGACAGAGGTCCTCTGAAGCTTTCTTT.

The chain links TRBV11-1 to TRBJ2-4; maybe TRBD2 (6 bases). V was pared by 3 bases and J by 0 bases, with 9 bases between. This CDR3 has 15 residues. CDR1 SGHAT and CDR2 FQDESV come from the germline V gene (reference sequence). CDR3 region: CASSFGGVAKNIQYF. CDR3 nucleotide sequence: TGTGCCAGCAGCTTTGGCGGGGTAGCCAAAAACATTCAGTACTTC.

This clonotype occurred a few times. The chain uses TRBV14 and TRBJ2-7, with a possible D match to TRBD2 (6 bases). Deletions cut 5 bases from V and 6 bases from J, with 17 bases between. The germline CDR1 and CDR2 sequences are SGHDN and FVKESK. CDR3 length: 14 residues. CDR3 loop: CASSNRRGSSEQYF. The DNA of the CDR3 is TGTGCCAGCAGCAACAGACGGGGGTCTTCCGAGCAGTACTTC.

This clonotype was detected many times. The chain combines TRBV29-1 with TRBJ1-2, with D possibly TRBD1 on 5 matching bases. CDR1 is SQVTM and CDR2 is ANQGSEA in the germline V gene. The CDR3 has 14 amino acids. Trimming pared 3 bases from V and 0 bases from J, leaving 11 bases between. The CDR3 nucleotides are TGCAGCGTTGATGTCCAGGGAACTAACTATGGCTACACCTTC. This gives the protein CSVDVQGTNYGYTF. The full variable domain, in which reference TRBV29-1 and TRBJ1-2 provide the parts outside the CDR3, is SAVISQKPSRDICQRGTSLTIQCQVDSQVTMMFWYRQQPGQSLTLIATANQGSEATYESGFVIDKFPISRPNLTFSTLTVSNMSPEDSSIYLCSVDVQGTNYGYTFGSGTRLTVV.

The rearrangement joins TRBV29-1 to TRBJ2-3; D is possibly TRBD2 (6 bases). CDR1 and CDR2 from the germline V gene are SQVTM and ANQGSEA. The CDR3 totals 13 residues. The DNA for the CDR3 is TGCAACGCTGGGTGGCGGGACACAGATACGCAGTATTTT. It encodes CNAGWRDTDTQYF.

At least ten counts were recorded for this clonotype. The chain joins TRBV6-6 to TRBJ2-5, with no clear D. From germline, CDR1 is MNHNY and CDR2 SVGAGI (reference sequence). The V gene lost 6 bases and the J gene lost 5 bases, with 10 bases spanning the gap. The CDR3 has 12 residues. CDR3 sequence: CASSQPTETQYF. CDR3 coding DNA: TGTGCCAGCAGCCAACCGACGGAGACCCAGTACTTC.

In the case of this clonotype: Since the CDR3 does not end with the conserved phenylalanine or tryptophan, this likely comes from a read error. The chain has TRBV7-8 and TRBJ2-1; 7 positions match TRBD2. The junction had 14 bases not matched to a gene; V was cut back by 4 bases and J by 8 bases. Germline-derived CDR1 and CDR2 are SGHVS and FQNEAQ. The CDR3 extends over 16 amino acids. This CDR3 is CASSSELAGAVDEQFL. The CDR3 DNA is TGTGCCAGCAGCTCTGAACTGGCGGGAGCAGTCGATGAGCAGTTCCTC.

J is TRBJ1-2 and V is TRBV11-2; 8 positions agree with TRBD1. V gave up 10 bases and J gave up 4 bases; unmatched junction bases: 11. The CDR3 extends over 14 amino acids. Germline CDR1 is SGHAT and CDR2 is FQNNGV. CDR3 sequence: CANGLPQGAYGYTF. The CDR3 DNA follows: TGTGCCAACGGCCTGCCTCAGGGGGCCTATGGCTACACCTTC.

This clonotype is categorized as medium-sized (0.01 to 0.1%). The chain employs TRBV11-2 and TRBJ2-7, with D hard to call. Germline lookup yields CDR1 SGHAT and CDR2 FQNNGV. The CDR3 extends over 14 amino acids. With 1 base removed from V and 0 bases from J, the gap between germline ends came to 7 bases. The CDR3 nucleotides are TGTGCCAGCAGCTTAGGGTTCTCCTCCTACGAGCAGTACTTC. Amino acids: CASSLGFSSYEQYF.

The V gene is TRBV11-1, the J gene TRBJ2-3; D gene ambiguous. The CDR3 has 11 residues. V was cut by 5 bases and J by 11 bases, with 11 bases left in between. Germline V gene sequence: CDR1 SGHAT, CDR2 FQDESV (reference sequence). CDR3 protein: CASSILSEQYF. As DNA, the CDR3 is TGTGCCAGCAGCATTCTGAGCGAGCAGTATTTT.

This clonotype was seen repeatedly, ten times or more. This chain uses TRBV6-5 with TRBJ2-5, with D unresolved. The CDR3 is 19 amino acids. Germline V gene sequence: CDR1 MNHEY, CDR2 SVGAGI. V was clipped by 0 bases and J by 3 bases, with 23 bases between them. The CDR3 loop reads CASSYSSVLGGSRKETQYF. CDR3 sequence (DNA): TGTGCCAGCAGTTACTCGAGTGTGTTGGGCGGCAGCCGGAAAGAGACCCAGTACTTC.

This clonotype has more than one count but fewer than ten. The chain employs TRBV11-3 and TRBJ2-2; 13 positions agree with TRBD2. Trimming at V came to 5 bases and at J to 4 bases, leaving 4 bases not matched to a gene. Germline values: CDR1 SGHNT, CDR2 YENEEA. The CDR3 is made up of 16 amino acids. CDR3 bases: TGTGCCAGCAGCACCAGACTAGCGGGAGGCACCGGGGAGCTGTTTTTT. Residues: CASSTRLAGGTGELFF.

Remarks on this clonotype: Mismatch with germline at one junction end may stem from a read error. This chain uses TRBV6-6 with TRBJ2-5, with D perhaps matching TRBD1 or TRBD2 (6 bases each). The CDR3 has 15 residues. Germline values: CDR1 MNHNY, CDR2 SVGAGI (reference sequence). The CDR3 sequence is CASSYSGASGETQYF. The DNA for the CDR3 is TGTGCTAGCAGTTACTCGGGGGCTAGTGGAGAGACCCAGTACTTC.

As regards this clonotype: A much larger clone is a single base away; this may be a read error. No conserved phenylalanine or tryptophan is present at the end of the CDR3, so a read error is the likely explanation. V and J are TRBV28 and TRBJ2-3, with 7 bases fitting TRBD2. V gave up 3 bases and J gave up 0 bases; unmatched junction bases: 3. This CDR3 has 15 residues. Germline CDR1 reads MDHEN; CDR2 reads SYDVKM. DNA of the CDR3: TGTGCCAGCAGTTTGGCTAGCGGAAGCACAGATACGCAGTATTTG. It is translated as CASSLASGSTDTQYL.

Points on this clonotype: One end of the junction fails to match germline, which may point to a read error. The V and J genes are TRBV12-3 or TRBV12-4 and TRBJ1-5, with 7 positions matching TRBD1. The CDR3 has 13 amino acids. The CDR3 coding sequence is TGCGCCAGCAGCTACAGGGGTGAACAGACCCAGCATTTT. As protein: CASSYRGEQTQHF.

The chain uses TRBV29-1 and TRBJ2-3, with D perhaps matching TRBD2 (6 bases). Germline lookup yields CDR1 SQVTM and CDR2 ANQGSEA. The V end lost 4 bases, the J end lost 6 bases, and 17 bases lay between the germline ends. There are 14 residues in the CDR3. The CDR3 loop reads CSVAASDRTDTQYF. The CDR3 DNA follows: TGCAGCGTTGCCGCTAGCGATAGGACGGATACGCAGTATTTT.

This clonotype was seen only a few times. A read error is possible here, since a much larger clone lies one base away. This chain joins TRBV5-4 and TRBJ1-2, with D maybe TRBD1 (5 bases). Per the germline V gene, CDR1 is SGHNT and CDR2 is YYREEE (reference sequence). This CDR3 has 12 amino acids. The CDR3 region is CTSSQETAGYTF. CDR3 coding DNA: TGTACCAGCAGCCAAGAGACAGCCGGCTACACCTTC. Drawing the rest from reference TRBV5-4 and TRBJ1-2, the complete variable domain is ETGVTQSPTHLIKTRGQQVTLRCSSQSGHNTVSWYQQALGQGPQFIFQYYREEENGRGNFPPRFSGLQFPNYSSELNVNALELDDSALYLCTSSQETAGYTFGSGTRLTVV.

A remark on this clonotype: An end of the junction differs from the germline gene, which may be a read error. The rearrangement links TRBV11-1 to TRBJ2-6; no firm D call. Germline CDR1 reads SGHAT; CDR2 reads FQDESV (reference sequence). The CDR3 length is 15 residues. CDR3 loop: CASSLESVKVNVLTF. CDR3 nucleotide sequence: TGTGCTAGCAGCCTAGAGTCCGTTAAGGTCAACGTTCTGACTTTC.

This clonotype was seen a handful of times. A much larger clone differs from this one at a single base, so this may be a read error. V gene TRBV6-6 combines with J gene TRBJ1-3; the match to TRBD1 covers 10 bases. The CDR3 is 16 residues long. CDR1 MNHNY and CDR2 SVGAGI come from the germline V gene (reference sequence). This chain's CDR3 is CASNLDRGRGSDTICF. CDR3 DNA: TGTGCCAGCAACCTCGACAGGGGGCGCGGGTCAGACACCATATGTTTT.

In the case of this clonotype: The CDR3 ends on some other residue instead of the conserved phenylalanine or tryptophan, so this is likely a read error. The chain uses TRBV11-1 and TRBJ2-1, with D possibly being TRBD1 or TRBD2 (5 bases each). CDR1 SGHAT and CDR2 FQDESV come from the germline V gene (reference sequence). This CDR3 is 12 amino acids long. In nucleotides, the CDR3 is TGTCCCAGCAGCTACCTTTCCGGGGCCCAGTTCTAC. Its protein is CPSSYLSGAQFY.

Details on this clonotype: One junction end does not reproduce the germline sequence, and a read error may be involved. The rearrangement joins TRBV11-2 to TRBJ2-2; TRBD1 agrees at 8 bases. This CDR3 is built from 17 residues. In germline, CDR1 is SGHAT, CDR2 FQNNGV. As DNA, the CDR3 is TGCGCCAGCAGCTTAACCCGGGACAGGACATTAGGCGGGAAGCTGTTTTTT. Residues: CASSLTRDRTLGGKLFF.

The sample holds a few counts of this clonotype. This chain joins TRBV9 and TRBJ1-1; 8 nucleotides align to TRBD1. Per the germline V gene, CDR1 is SGDLS and CDR2 is YYNGEE. The V segment lost 0 bases and the J segment 2 bases; nucleotides outside the gene matches: 6. The CDR3 covers 16 residues. The CDR3 DNA sequence: TGTGCCAGCAGCGTAGGACAGGGGTTCCTAAACACTGAAGCTTTCTTT. It translates to CASSVGQGFLNTEAFF.

A word on this clonotype: This may be a read error: a much more frequent sequence differs by one nucleotide. Because the CDR3 is missing its conserved closing phenylalanine or tryptophan, this is likely a read error. The CDR3 bases are TGCGCCAGCAGTGAGGGCAGGGGGACGATGAACACTGAAGCTTTCTTA. This sequence encodes CASSEGRGTMNTEAFL. V gene TRBV10-2 combines with J gene TRBJ1-1; 7 bases agree with TRBD1. Germline V gives CDR1 WSHSY, CDR2 SAAADI. V lost 2 bases to trimming and J lost 0 bases; unmatched junction nucleotides: 6. The CDR3 totals 16 residues.